This T cell receptor beta chain was captured in a study of T cell repertoires in cytomegalovirus infection. The CDR3 is 17 residues long. Trimming stripped 4 bases from V and 0 bases from J, with 16 bases between. The germline V gene encodes CDR1 MNHNS and CDR2 SASEGT. One entry per CDR3 protein results from TCRdb running MiXCR on the reads. The sample consists of approximately 500,000 distinct CDR3 sequences, approximately 15% of them appearing once. There are many counts of this clonotype. Sequencing was performed on CD8+ T cells from PBMCs. This chain links TRBV6-1 with TRBJ1-5, with D uncertain. The source of this sequence is a human donor in good health (CMV status not recorded). Some clones in this sample may be carry-over from other donors' samples. The DNA of the CDR3 is TGTGCCAGCAGTGTTTGGCAGGAGAACTATAGCAATCAGCCCCAGCATTTT. Translation gives CASSVWQENYSNQPQHF.